The next 21 T cell receptor beta chains were all read from a single sample in a study of technical replicates of blood from four donors. Profiled with immunoSEQ multiplex PCR; TCRdb holds only in-frame clones, not every one. This table has about 60,000 clones, about 91% appearing once. Sequencing was done on a sample of PBMCs. All receptors come from a human donor in good health. Some clones in this sample may be carry-over from other donors' samples.

This chain uses TRBV4-2 with TRBJ2-3; weak D call: TRBD2 (6 bases). The CDR3 has 14 residues. The germline V gene has CDR1 LGHNA and CDR2 YNFKEQ. Deletions cut 4 bases from V and 2 bases from J, with 10 bases between. CDR3 region: CASSPRLVTDTQYF. DNA for the CDR3: TGTGCCAGCAGCCCACGACTAGTCACAGATACGCAGTATTTT.

The gene calls are TRBV29-1 and TRBJ1-1, with D unresolved. Trimming cost V 4 bases and J 4 bases, with 10 bases left between them. Germline V gene lookup returns CDR1 SQVTM and CDR2 ANQGSEA. The CDR3 totals 12 residues. The CDR3 DNA is TGCAGCGTTGGCGGGTGGGTCACTGAAGCTTTCTTT. It codes for CSVGGWVTEAFF.

V usage is TRBV11-2 and J usage is TRBJ2-1; D remains ambiguous. This CDR3 contains 13 residues. With 6 bases removed from V and 7 bases from J, the gap between germline ends came to 13 bases. Germline loops: CDR1 SGHAT, CDR2 FQNNGV. CDR3 region: CASSLSLGNEQFF. The CDR3 DNA reads as TGTGCCAGCAGTCTTTCCCTCGGGAATGAGCAGTTCTTC.

The rearrangement uses TRBV5-4 and TRBJ2-7, with 10 bases that match TRBD2. Trimming removed 4 bases from V and 2 bases from J; junction bases left unmatched: 6. Germline V gene lookup returns CDR1 SGHNT and CDR2 YYREEE (reference sequence). This CDR3 has 15 residues. The CDR3 nucleotides are TGTGCCAGCAGCACGGGGACTAGCGCCGCCTACGAGCAGTACTTC. The encoded protein is CASSTGTSAAYEQYF.

Here the CDR3 reads CASSPGTGDIIYEQYF. CDR3 DNA sequence: TGTGCCAGCAGTCCCGGGACAGGGGATATTATCTACGAGCAGTACTTC. The rearrangement joins TRBV6-6 to TRBJ2-7; 10 bases match TRBD1. The germline gives CDR1 MNHNY, CDR2 SVGAGI (reference sequence). The V segment lost 5 bases and the J segment 3 bases; nucleotides outside the gene matches: 10. The CDR3 length is 16 residues.

The chain is built from TRBV30 and TRBJ1-5; no firm D call. The V and J ends lost 1 base and 6 bases respectively, with 10 bases between them. Per the germline V gene, CDR1 is GTSNPN and CDR2 is SVGIG (reference sequence). The CDR3 is made up of 13 amino acids. The CDR3 spells CAWSAEGRQPQHF. The DNA for the CDR3 is TGTGCCTGGAGTGCAGAGGGCCGTCAGCCCCAGCATTTT.

The genes are TRBV29-1 and TRBJ2-3, with D possibly being TRBD2 (6 bases). Trimming shortened V by 6 bases and J by 5 bases, and 24 bases separated the two germline ends. This CDR3 contains 16 residues. Germline values: CDR1 SQVTM, CDR2 ANQGSEA. CDR3 region: CSVPRDLTPGRDTQYF. The CDR3 DNA is TGCAGCGTCCCCCGGGACTTGACTCCTGGGAGAGATACGCAGTATTTT.

The chain carries TRBV6-4 and TRBJ2-1; 8 bases line up with TRBD2. This CDR3 is 17 amino acids long. Germline CDR1 and CDR2: MRHNA and SNTAGT. V shed 3 bases, J shed 9 bases, and the junction held 16 bases outside the gene matches. In DNA form, the CDR3 reads TGTGCCAGCAGTGAGTCATCCCTAGCGGGCCTTTACGGTGAGCAGTTCTTC. Its protein product is CASSESSLAGLYGEQFF.

The chain is built from TRBV2 and TRBJ1-2; D is undetermined. With 4 bases removed from V and 0 bases from J, the gap between germline ends came to 12 bases. Germline V CDR1 and CDR2: SNHLY, FYNNEI. The CDR3 totals 15 residues. The CDR3 DNA sequence: TGTGCCAGCAGTGTCAGACCCACAGCTAACTATGGCTACACCTTC. This codes for CASSVRPTANYGYTF.

In DNA form, the CDR3 reads TGTGCCAGCAGTTCGGACCCAAGGAGGGGTGGAAACACCATATATTTT. Its protein product is CASSSDPRRGGNTIYF. The chain uses TRBV27 and TRBJ1-3, with D perhaps matching TRBD1 (5 bases). The germline V gene encodes CDR1 MNHEY and CDR2 SMNVEV (reference sequence). Trimming stripped 4 bases from V and 3 bases from J, with 16 bases between. This CDR3 is built from 16 residues.

The J gene is TRBJ2-5, the V gene TRBV9; 9 positions match TRBD2. The junction had 5 bases not matched to a gene; V was cut back by 0 bases and J by 5 bases. Germline CDR1 and CDR2: SGDLS and YYNGEE. The length of the CDR3 is 15 residues. The CDR3 sequence is CASSVAGLAWETQYF. CDR3 DNA sequence: TGTGCCAGCAGCGTAGCGGGACTAGCTTGGGAGACCCAGTACTTC.

The chain joins TRBV6-5 to TRBJ2-3, with TRBD2 as a possible D gene (5 bases). Trimming shortened V by 0 bases and J by 5 bases, and 9 bases separated the two germline ends. CDR1 is MNHEY and CDR2 is SVGAGI in the germline V gene. CDR3 length: 14 residues. CDR3 residues: CASSYSIRGDTQYF. The CDR3 nucleotides read TGTGCCAGCAGTTACTCAATCCGGGGAGATACGCAGTATTTT.

The chain combines TRBV15 with TRBJ1-2; 8 bases map to TRBD1. Trimming removed 3 bases from V and 8 bases from J; junction bases left unmatched: 8. The germline CDR1 and CDR2 sequences are LNHNV and YYDKDF (reference sequence). CDR3 size: 14 residues. Here the CDR3 DNA reads TGTGCCACCAGCAGTGCTCCCAGGGGGCTCGGCTACACCTTC. Protein product: CATSSAPRGLGYTF.

The CDR3 DNA follows: TGCGCCAGCAGTAAACAGGGAGGGGGAACTAATGAAAAACTGTTTTTT. Translation gives CASSKQGGGTNEKLFF. The chain employs TRBV5-1 and TRBJ1-4; perhaps TRBD1 as D (6 bases). The germline V and J ends were trimmed by 5 bases and 1 base, with 15 bases remaining between them. The length of the CDR3 is 16 residues. Germline CDR1 and CDR2: SGHRS and YFSETQ. The entire variable domain, with the rest obtained from reference TRBV5-1 and TRBJ1-4, is as follows: KAGVTQTPRYLIKTRGQQVTLSCSPISGHRSVSWYQQTPGQGLQFLFEYFSETQRNKGNFPGRFSGRQFSNSRSEMNVSTLELGDSALYLCASSKQGGGTNEKLFFGSGTQLSVL.

The chain joins TRBV6-1 to TRBJ2-1; 11 bases map to TRBD2. This CDR3 is 16 amino acids long. J lost 9 bases, V lost 1 base, and 8 bases had no gene match. The germline gives CDR1 MNHNS, CDR2 SASEGT. The CDR3 DNA reads as TGTGCCAGCAGTGAAGGTGGGCTAGCGGGGGGAGGTGAGCAGTTCTTC. Protein sequence: CASSEGGLAGGGEQFF.

The chain combines TRBV5-4 with TRBJ2-3, with 13 bases identical to TRBD2. V lost 4 bases and J lost 5; bases outside the gene matches: 7. The CDR3 extends over 16 amino acids. In germline, CDR1 is SGHNT, CDR2 YYREEE (reference sequence). CDR3 amino acids: CASSPGLAGVGDTQYF. CDR3 nucleotides: TGTGCCAGCAGCCCAGGACTAGCGGGAGTTGGAGATACGCAGTATTTT.

The chain employs TRBV7-8 and TRBJ1-2, with D hard to call. Per the germline V gene, CDR1 is SGHVS and CDR2 is FQNEAQ. V was trimmed by 4 bases and J by 4 bases, leaving 10 bases between them. This CDR3 region has 13 residues. The CDR3 coding sequence is TGTGCCAGCAGCTCGAACAGCATCTATGGCTACACCTTC. It yields the protein CASSSNSIYGYTF.

The chain recombines TRBV19 with TRBJ2-2, with 9 bases lining up with TRBD2. The V gene's germline CDR1 is LNHDA and CDR2 SQIVND (reference sequence). This CDR3 has 13 residues. Losses at the gene ends were 9 bases for V and 4 bases for J; bases not matched to a gene: 3. This CDR3 is CASWTSATGELFF. In DNA, the CDR3 is TGTGCCAGCTGGACTAGCGCCACCGGGGAGCTGTTTTTT.

The genes are TRBV6-5 and TRBJ1-3; perhaps TRBD1 as D (5 bases). The CDR3 length is 15 residues. Germline values: CDR1 MNHEY, CDR2 SVGAGI. The V end was cut by 8 bases, the J end by 0 bases, with 14 bases between. The CDR3 nucleotides are TGTGCCAGCTGGGGGGTCAGACACTCTGGAAACACCATATATTTT. Translating it yields CASWGVRHSGNTIYF.

The chain uses TRBV7-2 and TRBJ2-2; D might be TRBD1 (5 bases). V was trimmed by 2 bases and J by 1 base, leaving 11 bases between them. The CDR3 has 16 residues. Germline V gene lookup returns CDR1 SGHTA and CDR2 FQGNSA. The chain's CDR3 is CASSLMRQGNTGELFF. CDR3 bases: TGTGCCAGCAGCTTAATGAGGCAGGGGAACACCGGGGAGCTGTTTTTT.

The genes are TRBV4-3 and TRBJ2-5; D gene uncertain. In germline, CDR1 is LGHNA, CDR2 YSLEER. V lost 0 bases to trimming and J lost 4 bases, with 9 bases between them. The CDR3 totals 14 residues. For the CDR3, the DNA is TGCGCCAGCAGCCAAGATTTCCAGTTAGAGACCCAGTACTTC. It is translated as CASSQDFQLETQYF.